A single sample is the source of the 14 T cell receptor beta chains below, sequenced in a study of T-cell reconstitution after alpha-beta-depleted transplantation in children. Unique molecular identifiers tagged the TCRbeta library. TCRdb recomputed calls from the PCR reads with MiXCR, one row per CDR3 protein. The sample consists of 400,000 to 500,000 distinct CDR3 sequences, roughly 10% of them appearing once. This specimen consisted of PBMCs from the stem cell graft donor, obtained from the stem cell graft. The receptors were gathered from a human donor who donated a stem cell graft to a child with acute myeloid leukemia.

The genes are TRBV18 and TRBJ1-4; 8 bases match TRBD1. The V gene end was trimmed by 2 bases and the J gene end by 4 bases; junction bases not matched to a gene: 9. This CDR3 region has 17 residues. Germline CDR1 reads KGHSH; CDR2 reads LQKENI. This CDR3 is CASSPEERQGINEKLFF. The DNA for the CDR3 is TGTGCCAGCTCACCAGAGGAACGACAGGGGATTAATGAAAAACTGTTTTTT.

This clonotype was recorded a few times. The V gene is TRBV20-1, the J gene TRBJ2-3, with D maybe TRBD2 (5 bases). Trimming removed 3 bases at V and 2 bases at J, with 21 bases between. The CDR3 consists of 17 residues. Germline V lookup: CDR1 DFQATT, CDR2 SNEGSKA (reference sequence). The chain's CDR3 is CSASSPGVVAHTDTQYF. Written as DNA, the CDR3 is TGCAGTGCTAGCTCACCAGGCGTAGTAGCGCACACAGATACGCAGTATTTT.

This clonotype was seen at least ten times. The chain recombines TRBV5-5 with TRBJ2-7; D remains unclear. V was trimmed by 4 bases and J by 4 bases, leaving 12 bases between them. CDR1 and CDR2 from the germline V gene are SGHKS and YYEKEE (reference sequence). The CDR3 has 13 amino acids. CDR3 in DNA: TGTGCCAGCAGCCCGAGTCCCTCATACGAGCAGTACGTC. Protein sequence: CASSPSPSYEQYV.

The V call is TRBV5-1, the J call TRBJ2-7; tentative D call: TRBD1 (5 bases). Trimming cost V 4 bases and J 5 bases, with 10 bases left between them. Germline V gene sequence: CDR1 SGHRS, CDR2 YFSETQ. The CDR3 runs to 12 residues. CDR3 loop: CASSRLQDEQYV. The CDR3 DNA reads TGCGCCAGCAGCCGTCTACAGGACGAGCAGTACGTC.

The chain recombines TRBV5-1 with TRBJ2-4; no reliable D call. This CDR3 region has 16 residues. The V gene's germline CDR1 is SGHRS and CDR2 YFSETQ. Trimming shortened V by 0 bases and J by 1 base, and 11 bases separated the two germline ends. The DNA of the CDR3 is TGCGCCAGCAGCTTGGAAGGGAACTCGGCCAAAAACATTCAGTACTTC. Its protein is CASSLEGNSAKNIQYF.

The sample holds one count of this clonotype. CDR3 coding DNA: TGTGCCAGCAGGACAGGGGCCAGGACTGAAGCTTTCTTT. It yields the protein CASRTGARTEAFF. The V and J genes are TRBV6-1 and TRBJ1-1; 8 positions match TRBD1. The length of the CDR3 is 13 residues. Germline V gene data show CDR1 as MNHNS and CDR2 as SASEGT. With 6 bases clipped from V and 5 bases from J, the junction kept 5 bases outside the gene matches.

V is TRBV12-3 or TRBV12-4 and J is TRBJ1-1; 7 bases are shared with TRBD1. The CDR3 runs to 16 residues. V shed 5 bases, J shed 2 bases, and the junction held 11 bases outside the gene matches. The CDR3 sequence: CASSDRTGPTNTEAFF. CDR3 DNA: TGTGCCAGCAGTGACCGGACAGGCCCTACTAACACTGAAGCTTTCTTT.

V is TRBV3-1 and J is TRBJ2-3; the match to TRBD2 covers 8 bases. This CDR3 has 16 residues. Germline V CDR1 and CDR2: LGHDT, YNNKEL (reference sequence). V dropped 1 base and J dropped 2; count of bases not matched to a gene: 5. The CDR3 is CASSQVGLANTDTQYF. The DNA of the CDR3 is TGTGCCAGCAGCCAAGTCGGACTAGCCAACACAGATACGCAGTATTTT.

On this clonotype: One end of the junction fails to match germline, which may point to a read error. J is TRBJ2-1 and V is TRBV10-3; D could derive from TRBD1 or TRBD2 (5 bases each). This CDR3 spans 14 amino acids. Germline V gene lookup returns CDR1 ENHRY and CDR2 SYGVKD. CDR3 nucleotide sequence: TGTGCCAGCAACCAAGTAGGGGAGTCCAATGAGCGGTTCTTC. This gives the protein CASNQVGESNERFF.

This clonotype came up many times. Written as DNA, the CDR3 is TGTGCCAGCAGTTACCTCGCTAGGGCGGATACGCAGTATTTT. Translating gives CASSYLARADTQYF. This chain links TRBV6-2 or TRBV6-3 with TRBJ2-3, with D unclear. The CDR3 extends over 14 amino acids. The V end was cut by 2 bases, the J end by 6 bases, with 12 bases between. Germline CDR1 is MNHEY and CDR2 is SVGEGT.

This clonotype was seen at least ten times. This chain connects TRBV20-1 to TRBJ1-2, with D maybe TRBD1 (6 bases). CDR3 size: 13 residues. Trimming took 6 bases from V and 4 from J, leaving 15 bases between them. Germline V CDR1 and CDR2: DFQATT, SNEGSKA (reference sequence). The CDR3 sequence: CSATLGGAYGYTF. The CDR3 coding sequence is TGCAGTGCAACTCTTGGGGGGGCCTATGGCTACACCTTC.

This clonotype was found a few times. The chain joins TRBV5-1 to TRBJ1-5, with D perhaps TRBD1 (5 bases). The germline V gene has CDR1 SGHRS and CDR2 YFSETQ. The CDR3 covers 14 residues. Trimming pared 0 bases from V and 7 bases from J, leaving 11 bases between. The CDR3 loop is CASSLVQGGQPQHF. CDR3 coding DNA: TGCGCCAGCAGCTTGGTCCAGGGCGGCCAGCCCCAGCATTTT.

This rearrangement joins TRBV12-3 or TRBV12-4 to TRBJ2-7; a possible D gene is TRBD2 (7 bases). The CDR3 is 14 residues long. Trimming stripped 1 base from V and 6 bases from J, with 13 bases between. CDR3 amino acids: CASSLGGGPTEQYF. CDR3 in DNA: TGTGCCAGCAGTTTAGGGGGGGGGCCTACCGAGCAGTACTTC.

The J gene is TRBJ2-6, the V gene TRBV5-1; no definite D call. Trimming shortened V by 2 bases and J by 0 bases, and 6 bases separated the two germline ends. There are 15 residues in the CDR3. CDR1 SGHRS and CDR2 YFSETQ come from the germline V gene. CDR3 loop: CASSFSRSGANVLTF. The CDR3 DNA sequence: TGCGCCAGCAGCTTTAGTCGCTCTGGGGCCAACGTCCTGACTTTC.